This T cell receptor (beta chain) emerged from a study of cytomegalovirus exposure and HLA in healthy donors. Study observations and caveats: An ancestry cluster, one associated with Asian ancestry, reportedly showed fewer N-insertions than the approximately 670-donor mean in a later analysis. The study labeled around 160 TCR beta chains cytomegalovirus-associated. A later analysis by the authors found several of the most significant clusters apparently linked to common viral pathogens.

The CDR3 is 14 residues long. Per germline, CDR1 LNHDA and CDR2 SQIVND (reference sequence). Trimming cost V 3 bases and J 11 bases, with 17 bases left between them. The PCR had 60 Vbeta and 13 Jbeta primers. In the original workflow: Counted up in a later analysis, unique TCR beta chains came to some 80 million, with some 11 million shared. TCRdb's copy holds only in-frame clones and misses some; the assay was immunoSEQ multiplex PCR. V, J and clone size derive from that table, while D and trimming were established from the DNA sequence. The sample includes some 110,000 clones, 65% to 85% of them seen just once. As for this clone: The antigen is not known.

Sequenced sample: PBMCs. The chain employs TRBV19 and TRBJ1-5; no clear D gene. This TCR was sampled from a man in his fifties in good health and CMV-seropositive. The CDR3 bases are TGTGCCAGTAGTATTTCCCACAGCCCTATAACCCAGCATTTT. It encodes CASSISHSPITQHF.